Below are 9 T cell receptor beta chains sequenced from a single sample in a study of tumor and adjacent non-tumor tissue in lung cancer (dated by TCRdb to the late 2010s). The method behind the library was multiplex PCR. Sequencer: Illumina HiSeq 2500. TCRbeta libraries were constructed through three rounds of nested PCR with primers (Table S4) according to protocols adapted from ARM-PCR. TCRdb reran the public reads through fastp at Q25 and MiXCR, keeping productive beta chains. Rows are combined by CDR3 protein, so each entry shows the most common genes and DNA. The sample table contains tens of thousands of distinct CDR3 sequences; only one count was recorded for around 70% of them. The leading ten clones occupy roughly a quarter of the sample. Bulk unsorted tissue served as the source for RNA extraction, and RNA quality was assessed using a NanoDrop ND-1000 and an Agilent 2100. For the normal lung samples, distant non-tumor tissue was collected more than 3 cm away from the tumor edge.

The source material was distant non-tumor lung tissue. The receptors shown here come from a woman aged 45-60 years with non-small cell lung cancer.

This clonotype appeared a few times. A much more abundant neighbour one base away suggests this may be a read error. The chain combines TRBV7-8 with TRBJ2-1; maybe TRBD1 (6 bases). Deletions cut 8 bases from V and 5 bases from J, with 25 bases between. Germline assignment: CDR1 SGHVS and CDR2 FQNEAQ. The CDR3 sequence is 17 residues long. DNA for the CDR3: TGTGCCAGCGGCCTAGTGGGGGTCCCGGACAGAAACAATGAGCAGTTCTTC. Protein sequence: CASGLVGVPDRNNEQFF.

In this sample, this clonotype is medium-sized. The chain carries TRBV4-1 and TRBJ2-5; D not certain. V was trimmed by 1 base and J by 1 base, leaving 13 bases between them. The CDR3 length is 16 residues. Looked up from germline, CDR1 is MGHRA and CDR2 is YSYEKL. The CDR3: CASSQAKRNGQETQYF. DNA of the CDR3: TGCGCCAGCAGCCAAGCCAAGAGGAACGGCCAAGAGACCCAGTACTTC.

In its sample, this clonotype was seen a few times. A read error is possible here, since a much larger clone lies one base away. J is TRBJ1-2 and V is TRBV10-3, with D perhaps matching TRBD1 (5 bases). The CDR3 is 13 amino acids. V was trimmed by 7 bases and J by 7 bases, leaving 16 bases between them. Germline V gene sequence: CDR1 ENHRY, CDR2 SYGVKD. CDR3 sequence (DNA): TGTGCCATCAATCCTAAAGCTGGGGGTGGCTACACCTTC. It codes for CAINPKAGGGYTF.

Details on this clonotype: The junction does not match germline at one end; this may be a read error. The chain carries TRBV4-2 and TRBJ2-1; 10 nucleotides agree with TRBD2. The CDR3 has 17 residues. Germline assignment: CDR1 LGHNA and CDR2 YNFKEQ. CDR3 amino acids: CTSNQDLASGSLYEQFF. The CDR3 DNA follows: TGTACCAGCAACCAAGATTTGGCTAGCGGGAGTTTGTATGAGCAGTTCTTC.

The V call is TRBV11-1, the J call TRBJ2-7, with 11 nucleotides matching TRBD2. Germline CDR1 SGHAT, CDR2 FQDESV (reference sequence). V shed 8 bases, J shed 3 bases, and the junction held 9 bases outside the gene matches. The CDR3 is made up of 15 amino acids. The CDR3 loop is CASGSGLAEYYEQYF. CDR3 DNA: TGTGCCAGCGGTTCGGGACTAGCGGAATACTACGAGCAGTACTTC.

On this clonotype itself: A much larger clone lies one base from this, so it may be a read error. The chain is built from TRBV20-1 and TRBJ1-4, with TRBD1 matching 7 bases. V shed 6 bases and J 9 bases; nucleotides not matched to a gene: 13. In germline, CDR1 is DFQATT, CDR2 SNEGSKA (reference sequence). This CDR3 is built from 14 residues. The CDR3 region is CSAVDRAREKKLFF. The CDR3 DNA is TGCAGTGCAGTTGACAGGGCGAGAGAGAAAAAACTGTTTTTT.

Notes on this clonotype: Since no conserved phenylalanine or tryptophan closes the CDR3, a read error is the likely cause. The CDR3 loop is CSGDGAGHTEAFL. The CDR3 coding sequence is TGCAGCGGAGATGGGGCAGGACACACTGAAGCTTTCTTA. The chain is built from TRBV29-1 and TRBJ1-1; TRBD1 is a possible D gene (5 bases). Germline V lookup: CDR1 SQVTM, CDR2 ANQGSEA. This CDR3 spans 13 amino acids. Trimming took off 7 bases at V and 3 bases at J, with 15 bases between the two ends.

This clonotype was counted a few times. This may be a read error: a much more frequent sequence differs by one nucleotide. V gene TRBV6-1 combines with J gene TRBJ2-7; D is ambiguous. CDR1 and CDR2 from the germline V gene are MNHNS and SASEGT. V was pared by 6 bases and J by 2 bases, with 14 bases between. This CDR3 has 14 residues. CDR3 coding DNA: TGTGCCAGCAGAGAGACGGCCGGCCCCTACGAGCAGTACTTC. It translates to CASRETAGPYEQYF.

Remarks on this clonotype: In this CDR3 the conserved last residue, phenylalanine or tryptophan, is missing, so a read error is likely. The CDR3 protein is CASSLGSRSSGFYKQYL. As DNA, the CDR3 is TGTGCCAGCAGCTTAGGGAGTAGGTCTAGCGGATTTTACAAGCAGTACCTC. The V gene is TRBV11-2, the J gene TRBJ2-7, with TRBD2 identical over 7 bases. Unmatched junction bases numbered 17, after V lost 1 base and J lost 8 bases. Germline V gene sequence: CDR1 SGHAT, CDR2 FQNNGV. The CDR3 totals 17 residues.